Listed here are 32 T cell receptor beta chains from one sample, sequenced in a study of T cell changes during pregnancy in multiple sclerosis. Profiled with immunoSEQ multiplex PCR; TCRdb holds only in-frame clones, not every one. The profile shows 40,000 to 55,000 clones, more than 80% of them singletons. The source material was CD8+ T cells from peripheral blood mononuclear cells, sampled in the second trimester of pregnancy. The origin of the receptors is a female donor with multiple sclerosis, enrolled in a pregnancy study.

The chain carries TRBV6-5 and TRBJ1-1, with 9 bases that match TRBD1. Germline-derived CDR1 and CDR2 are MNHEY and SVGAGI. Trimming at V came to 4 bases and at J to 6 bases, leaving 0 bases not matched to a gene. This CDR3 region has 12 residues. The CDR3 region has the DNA TGTGCCAGCAGTTGGACAGGGGCTGAAGCTTTCTTT. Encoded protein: CASSWTGAEAFF.

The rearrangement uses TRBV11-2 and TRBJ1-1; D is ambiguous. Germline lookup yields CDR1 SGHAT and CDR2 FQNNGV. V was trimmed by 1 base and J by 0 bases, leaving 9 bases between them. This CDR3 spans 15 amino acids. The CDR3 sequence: CASSLGLNMNTEAFF. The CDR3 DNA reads TGTGCCAGCAGCTTAGGTCTTAACATGAACACTGAAGCTTTCTTT.

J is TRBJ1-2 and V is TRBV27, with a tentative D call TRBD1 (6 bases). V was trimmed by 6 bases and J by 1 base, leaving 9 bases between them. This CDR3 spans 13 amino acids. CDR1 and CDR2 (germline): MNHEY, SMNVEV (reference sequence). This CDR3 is CASRYRDNYGYTF. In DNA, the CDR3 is TGTGCCAGCAGGTACAGGGATAACTATGGCTACACCTTC.

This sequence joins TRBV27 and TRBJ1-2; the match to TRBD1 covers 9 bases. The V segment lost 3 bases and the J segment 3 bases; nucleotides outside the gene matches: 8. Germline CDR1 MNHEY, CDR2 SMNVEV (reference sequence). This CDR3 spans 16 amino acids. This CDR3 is CASSFTDRGGDYGYTF. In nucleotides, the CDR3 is TGTGCCAGCAGTTTCACTGACAGGGGGGGTGACTATGGCTACACCTTC.

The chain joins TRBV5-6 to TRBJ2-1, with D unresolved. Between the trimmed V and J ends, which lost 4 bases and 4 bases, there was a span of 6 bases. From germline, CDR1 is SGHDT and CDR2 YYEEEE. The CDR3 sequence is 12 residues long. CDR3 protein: CASSHLYNEQFF. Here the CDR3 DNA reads TGTGCCAGCAGCCATCTATACAATGAGCAGTTCTTC.

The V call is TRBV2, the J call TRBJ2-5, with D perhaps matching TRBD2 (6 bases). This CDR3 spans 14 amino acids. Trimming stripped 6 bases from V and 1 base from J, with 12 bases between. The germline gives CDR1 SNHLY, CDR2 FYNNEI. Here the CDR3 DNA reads TGTGCCAGCAGACCACGGGGGACCCAAGAGACCCAGTACTTC. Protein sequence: CASRPRGTQETQYF.

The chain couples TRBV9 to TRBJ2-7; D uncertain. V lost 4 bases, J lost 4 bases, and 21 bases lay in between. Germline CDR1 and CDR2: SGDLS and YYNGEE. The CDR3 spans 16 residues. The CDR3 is CASSPSVNLGSYEQYF. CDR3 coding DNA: TGTGCCAGCAGCCCAAGCGTGAACCTTGGGTCTTACGAGCAGTACTTC.

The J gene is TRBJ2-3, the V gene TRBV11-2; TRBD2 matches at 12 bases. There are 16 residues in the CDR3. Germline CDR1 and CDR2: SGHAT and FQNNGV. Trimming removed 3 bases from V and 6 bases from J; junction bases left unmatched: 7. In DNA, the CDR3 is TGTGCCAGCAGCTTGCTAGCGGGGGGGGAAGGGGATACGCAGTATTTT. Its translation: CASSLLAGGEGDTQYF.

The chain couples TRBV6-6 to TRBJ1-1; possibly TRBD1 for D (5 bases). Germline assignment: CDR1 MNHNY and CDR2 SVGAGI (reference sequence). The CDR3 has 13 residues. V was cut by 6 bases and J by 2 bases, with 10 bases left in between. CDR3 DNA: TGTGCCAGCAGACAGGTGACAAACACTGAAGCTTTCTTT. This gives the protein CASRQVTNTEAFF.

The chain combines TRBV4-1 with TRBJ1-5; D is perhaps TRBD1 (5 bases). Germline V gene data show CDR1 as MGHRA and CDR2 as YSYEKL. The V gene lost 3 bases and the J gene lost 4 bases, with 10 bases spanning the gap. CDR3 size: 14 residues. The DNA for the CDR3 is TGCGCCAGCAGCCAGGGGGGGGAAAATCAGCCCCAGCATTTT. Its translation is CASSQGGENQPQHF.

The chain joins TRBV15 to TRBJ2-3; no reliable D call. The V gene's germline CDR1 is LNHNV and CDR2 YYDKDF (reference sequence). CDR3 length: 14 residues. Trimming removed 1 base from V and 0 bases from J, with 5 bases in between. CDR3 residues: CATSRVGSTDTQYF. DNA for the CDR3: TGTGCCACCAGCAGAGTTGGCAGCACAGATACGCAGTATTTT.

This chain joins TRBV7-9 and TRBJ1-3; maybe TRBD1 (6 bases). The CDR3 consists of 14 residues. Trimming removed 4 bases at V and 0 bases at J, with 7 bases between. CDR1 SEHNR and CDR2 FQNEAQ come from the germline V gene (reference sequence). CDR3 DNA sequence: TGTGCCAGCAGCTCGGACAGCTCTGGAAACACCATATATTTT. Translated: CASSSDSSGNTIYF.

DNA for the CDR3: TGCGCCAGCAGCTTGGTAGGGGGCGGGCTTAAAGACTACGAGCAGTACTTC. It specifies CASSLVGGGLKDYEQYF. The V gene is TRBV5-1, the J gene TRBJ2-7; 7 nucleotides agree with TRBD1. V gave up 0 bases and J gave up 3 bases; unmatched junction bases: 12. Germline V gives CDR1 SGHRS, CDR2 YFSETQ. The CDR3 is 17 amino acids.

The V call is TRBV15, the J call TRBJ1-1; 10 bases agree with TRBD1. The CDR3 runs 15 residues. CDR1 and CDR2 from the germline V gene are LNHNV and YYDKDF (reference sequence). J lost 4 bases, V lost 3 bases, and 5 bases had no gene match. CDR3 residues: CATSRRQGARTEAFF. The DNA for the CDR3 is TGTGCCACCAGCAGGAGACAGGGGGCTCGCACTGAAGCTTTCTTT.

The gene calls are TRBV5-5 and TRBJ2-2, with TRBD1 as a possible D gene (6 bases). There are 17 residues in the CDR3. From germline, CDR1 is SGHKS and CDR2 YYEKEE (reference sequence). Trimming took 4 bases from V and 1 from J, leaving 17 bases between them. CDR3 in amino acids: CASSLGQSLGNTGELFF. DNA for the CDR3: TGTGCCAGCAGCCTCGGACAGTCGCTAGGGAACACCGGGGAGCTGTTTTTT.

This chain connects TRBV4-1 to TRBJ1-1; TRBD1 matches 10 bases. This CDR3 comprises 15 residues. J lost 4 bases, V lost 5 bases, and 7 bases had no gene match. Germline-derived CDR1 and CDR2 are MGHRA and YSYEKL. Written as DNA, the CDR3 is TGCGCCAGCAGCTACTCCGGGACAGGGGCCACTGAAGCTTTCTTT. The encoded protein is CASSYSGTGATEAFF.

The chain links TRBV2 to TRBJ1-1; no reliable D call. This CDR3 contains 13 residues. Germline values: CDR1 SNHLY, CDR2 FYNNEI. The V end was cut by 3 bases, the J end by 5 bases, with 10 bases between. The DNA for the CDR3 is TGTGCCAGCAGTGACGGGGTAACGACTGAAGCTTTCTTT. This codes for CASSDGVTTEAFF.

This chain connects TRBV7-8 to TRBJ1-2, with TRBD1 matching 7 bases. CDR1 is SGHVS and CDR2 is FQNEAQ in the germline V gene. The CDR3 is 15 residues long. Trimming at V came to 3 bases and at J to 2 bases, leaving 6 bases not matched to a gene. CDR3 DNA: TGTGCCAGCAGCTTGTGGGGGACAGACAACTATGGCTACACCTTC. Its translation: CASSLWGTDNYGYTF.

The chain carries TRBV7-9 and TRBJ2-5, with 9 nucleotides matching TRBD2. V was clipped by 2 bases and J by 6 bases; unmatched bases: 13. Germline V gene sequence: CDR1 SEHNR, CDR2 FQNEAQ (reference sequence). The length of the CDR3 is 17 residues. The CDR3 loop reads CASSLQRGAGNWKTQYF. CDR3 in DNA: TGTGCCAGCAGCTTACAGCGGGGGGCCGGGAATTGGAAGACCCAGTACTTC.

CDR3 protein: CASSPSGQGGTEAFF. As DNA, the CDR3 is TGTGCCAGCAGCCCCTCCGGACAGGGTGGCACTGAAGCTTTCTTT. V and J are TRBV5-4 and TRBJ1-1; 8 bases are a match to TRBD1. After removal of 4 bases from V and 4 bases from J, the junction contained 9 bases not matched to a gene. Germline V gene sequence: CDR1 SGHNT, CDR2 YYREEE (reference sequence). The CDR3 spans 15 residues.

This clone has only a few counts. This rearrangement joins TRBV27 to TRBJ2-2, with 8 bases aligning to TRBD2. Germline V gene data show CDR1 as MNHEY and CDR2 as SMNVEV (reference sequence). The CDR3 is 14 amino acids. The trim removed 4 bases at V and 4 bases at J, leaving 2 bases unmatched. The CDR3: CASSSLAVTGELFF. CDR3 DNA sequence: TGTGCCAGCAGTTCACTAGCGGTCACCGGGGAGCTGTTTTTT.

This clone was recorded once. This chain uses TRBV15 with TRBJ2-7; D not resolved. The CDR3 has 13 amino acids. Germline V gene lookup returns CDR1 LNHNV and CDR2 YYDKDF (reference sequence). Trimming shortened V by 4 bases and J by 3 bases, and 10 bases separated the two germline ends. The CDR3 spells CATSTTQNYEQYF. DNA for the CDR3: TGTGCCACCAGCACTACACAGAACTACGAGCAGTACTTC.

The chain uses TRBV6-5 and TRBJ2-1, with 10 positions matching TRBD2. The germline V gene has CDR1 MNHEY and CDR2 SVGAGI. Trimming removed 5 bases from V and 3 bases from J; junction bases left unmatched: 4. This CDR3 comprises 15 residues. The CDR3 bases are TGTGCCAGCAGTCCAACTAGCGGGGACTACAATGAGCAGTTCTTC. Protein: CASSPTSGDYNEQFF.

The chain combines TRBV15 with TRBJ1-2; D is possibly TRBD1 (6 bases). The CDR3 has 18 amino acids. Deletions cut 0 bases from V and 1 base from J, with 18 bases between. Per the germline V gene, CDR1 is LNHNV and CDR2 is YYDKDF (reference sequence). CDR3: CATSRDGDDRSHNYGYTF. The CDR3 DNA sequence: TGTGCCACCAGCAGAGATGGGGATGACAGGAGCCATAACTATGGCTACACCTTC.

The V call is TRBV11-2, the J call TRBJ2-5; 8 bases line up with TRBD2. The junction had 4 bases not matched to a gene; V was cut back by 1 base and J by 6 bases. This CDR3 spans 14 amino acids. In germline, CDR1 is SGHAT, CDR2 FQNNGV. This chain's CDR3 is CASSLAGGQKTQYF. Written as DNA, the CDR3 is TGTGCCAGCAGCTTAGCGGGGGGGCAGAAGACCCAGTACTTC.

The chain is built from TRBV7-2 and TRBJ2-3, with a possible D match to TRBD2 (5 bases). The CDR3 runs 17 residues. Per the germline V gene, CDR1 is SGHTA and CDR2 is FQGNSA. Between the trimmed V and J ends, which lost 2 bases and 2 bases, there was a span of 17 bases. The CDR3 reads CASSLPPVRDYTDTQYF. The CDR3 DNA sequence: TGTGCCAGCAGCTTACCCCCTGTCCGCGACTACACAGATACGCAGTATTTT.

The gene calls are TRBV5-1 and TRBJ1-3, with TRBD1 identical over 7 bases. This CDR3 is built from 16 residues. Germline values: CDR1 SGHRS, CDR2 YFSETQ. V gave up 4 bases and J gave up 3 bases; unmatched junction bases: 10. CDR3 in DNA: TGCGCCAGCAGCATAAGACAGGGTACAGTTGGAAACACCATATATTTT. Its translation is CASSIRQGTVGNTIYF. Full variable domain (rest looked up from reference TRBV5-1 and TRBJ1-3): KAGVTQTPRYLIKTRGQQVTLSCSPISGHRSVSWYQQTPGQGLQFLFEYFSETQRNKGNFPGRFSGRQFSNSRSEMNVSTLELGDSALYLCASSIRQGTVGNTIYFGEGSWLTVV.

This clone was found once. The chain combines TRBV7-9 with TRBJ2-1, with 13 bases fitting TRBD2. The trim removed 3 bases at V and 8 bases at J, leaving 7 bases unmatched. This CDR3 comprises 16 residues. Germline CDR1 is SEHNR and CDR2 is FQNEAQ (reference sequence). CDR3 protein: CASSFGLAGDRDEQFF. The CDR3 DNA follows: TGTGCCAGCAGCTTTGGACTAGCGGGGGATAGGGATGAGCAGTTCTTC.

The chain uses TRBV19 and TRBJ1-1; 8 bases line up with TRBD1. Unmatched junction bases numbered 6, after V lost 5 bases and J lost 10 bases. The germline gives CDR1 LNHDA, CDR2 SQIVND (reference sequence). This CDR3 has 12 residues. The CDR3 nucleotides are TGTGCCAGTAGTTCAGGGGGCCTTCGAGCTTTCTTT. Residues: CASSSGGLRAFF.

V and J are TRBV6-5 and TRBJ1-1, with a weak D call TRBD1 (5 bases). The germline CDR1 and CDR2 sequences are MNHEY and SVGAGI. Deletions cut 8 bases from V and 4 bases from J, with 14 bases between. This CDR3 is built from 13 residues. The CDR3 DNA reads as TGTGCCAGCGTAGGGAGGGGCGGCACTGAAGCTTTCTTT. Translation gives CASVGRGGTEAFF.

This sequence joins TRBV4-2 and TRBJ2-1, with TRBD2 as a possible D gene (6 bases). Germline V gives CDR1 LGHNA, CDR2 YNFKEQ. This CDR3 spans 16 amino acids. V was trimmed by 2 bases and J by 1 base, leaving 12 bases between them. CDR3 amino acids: CASSQSGGESYNEQFF. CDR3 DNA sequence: TGTGCCAGCAGCCAATCGGGCGGGGAATCCTACAATGAGCAGTTCTTC.

CDR3 sequence (DNA): TGTGCCAGCAGCTCGGACAGGGCGAACACTGAAGCTTTCTTT. Translating it yields CASSSDRANTEAFF. V gene TRBV5-6 combines with J gene TRBJ1-1, with 8 bases identical to TRBD1. Germline trimming cut 3 bases from V and 1 base from J; bases unmatched to any gene: 2. Germline V lookup: CDR1 SGHDT, CDR2 YYEEEE. CDR3 length: 14 amino acids.